These 13 T cell receptor beta chains originate from one sample sequenced in a study of blood T cell repertoires in COVID-19. The data were produced by immunoSEQ multiplex PCR, yet TCRdb's version contains in-frame clones alone and is incomplete. The sample holds around 450,000 clones, roughly 87% seen once. Sequencing was done on a sample of PBMCs or T cells enriched from blood (not recorded which). These receptor sequences come from a woman in her late teens or twenties who had recovered from COVID-19.

The chain carries TRBV30 and TRBJ1-1; 9 nucleotides align to TRBD1. With 3 bases clipped from V and 12 bases from J, the junction kept 5 bases outside the gene matches. This CDR3 is built from 11 residues. Germline V gene data show CDR1 as GTSNPN and CDR2 as SVGIG (reference sequence). CDR3 DNA: TGTGCCTGGAGATCCGGACAGGGGACTTTCTTT. Protein: CAWRSGQGTFF.

This clone was observed a few times. The CDR3 DNA reads as TGCGCCAGCAGCCTACAATCAGGGGTTGGCACTGAAGCTTTCTTT. It yields the protein CASSLQSGVGTEAFF. The chain has TRBV5-1 and TRBJ1-1; perhaps TRBD1 as D (6 bases). Germline-derived CDR1 and CDR2 are SGHRS and YFSETQ. Deletions cut 4 bases from V and 4 bases from J, with 17 bases between. The CDR3 is 15 amino acids.

The V call is TRBV6-5, the J call TRBJ1-2, with a tentative D call TRBD1 (5 bases). Trimming took 4 bases from V and 5 from J, leaving 11 bases between them. The CDR3 covers 13 residues. Germline loops: CDR1 MNHEY, CDR2 SVGAGI. The CDR3 nucleotides read TGTGCCAGCAGTTCCCCGACAGAGTATGGCTACACCTTC. It specifies CASSSPTEYGYTF.

The chain combines TRBV3-1 (or the pseudogene TRBV3-2) with TRBJ1-1; perhaps TRBD1 as D (5 bases). The CDR3 contains 14 residues. The germline V gene has CDR1 LGHDT and CDR2 YNNKEL (reference sequence). The V end was cut by 4 bases, the J end by 1 base, with 10 bases between. The CDR3 loop reads CASSPVGGNTEAFF. CDR3 in DNA: TGTGCCAGCAGCCCAGTGGGGGGGAACACTGAAGCTTTCTTT.

CDR3 coding DNA: TGCGCCAGCAGAGGGAGGGAAACCGGGGAGCTGTTTTTT. Amino acids: CASRGRETGELFF. The chain has TRBV5-1 and TRBJ2-2; TRBD2 aligns across 7 bases. V trimming: 5 bases; J trimming: 5 bases; junction bases outside the gene matches: 3. This CDR3 is built from 13 residues. Germline V gene data show CDR1 as SGHRS and CDR2 as YFSETQ.

On this clone itself: At the DNA level, this CDR3 is encoded by other sequences in the same sample as well. This chain connects TRBV19 to TRBJ1-1; possible D gene TRBD1, 6 bases. This CDR3 is 12 amino acids long. With 3 bases removed from V and 5 bases from J, the gap between germline ends came to 7 bases. In germline, CDR1 is LNHDA, CDR2 SQIVND (reference sequence). CDR3 in DNA: TGTGCCAGTAGTATTCAGGGGACTGAAGCTTTCTTT. Amino acids: CASSIQGTEAFF.

J is TRBJ1-1 and V is TRBV18; D unresolved. V was pared by 3 bases and J by 6 bases, with 20 bases between. The CDR3 extends over 16 amino acids. The germline gives CDR1 KGHSH, CDR2 LQKENI. CDR3 amino acids: CASSPSVVREDSEAFF. The CDR3 DNA reads as TGTGCCAGCTCACCTTCGGTGGTGCGGGAGGATTCTGAAGCTTTCTTT.

The rearrangement links TRBV6-5 to TRBJ2-7; 7 positions agree with TRBD1. The germline gives CDR1 MNHEY, CDR2 SVGAGI. Trimming removed 8 bases from V and 2 bases from J; junction bases left unmatched: 0. The CDR3 length is 11 residues. The CDR3 nucleotides read TGTGCCAGCGGGACAGCCTACGAGCAGTACTTC. Its translation: CASGTAYEQYF.

The chain carries TRBV11-2 and TRBJ1-1; 7 nucleotides line up with TRBD1. Germline assignment: CDR1 SGHAT and CDR2 FQNNGV. The trim removed 4 bases at V and 6 bases at J, leaving 11 bases unmatched. The CDR3 is made up of 15 amino acids. CDR3 loop: CASSYYRGRGPEAFF. CDR3 DNA: TGTGCCAGCAGCTACTATAGGGGGCGAGGTCCTGAAGCTTTCTTT.

In its sample, this clone was seen many times. CDR3 sequence: CASSGGEGTDTQYF. In DNA, the CDR3 is TGTGCCAGCAGTGGAGGGGAGGGCACAGATACGCAGTATTTT. The gene calls are TRBV6-4 and TRBJ2-3, with a tentative D call TRBD2 (6 bases). The CDR3 runs to 14 residues. CDR1 MRHNA and CDR2 SNTAGT come from the germline V gene. With 4 bases removed from V and 1 base from J, the gap between germline ends came to 9 bases.

The chain employs TRBV6-5 and TRBJ1-2, with D unclear. V dropped 10 bases and J dropped 1 base, with 10 bases sitting between them. The germline gives CDR1 MNHEY, CDR2 SVGAGI. This CDR3 is built from 12 residues. The CDR3 DNA is TGTGCCACCGGAAGGAGTAACTATGGCTACACCTTC. Translating gives CATGRSNYGYTF.

This rearrangement joins TRBV7-9 to TRBJ1-2; 7 nucleotides align to TRBD1. After removal of 1 base from V and 7 bases from J, the junction contained 3 bases not matched to a gene. CDR3 length: 13 residues. Germline V gene data show CDR1 as SEHNR and CDR2 as FQNEAQ (reference sequence). CDR3 nucleotides: TGTGCCAGCAGCTTAGAGGGGGCGGGTGGCTACACCTTC. Amino acids: CASSLEGAGGYTF.

This clone occurred once. The chain couples TRBV6-5 to TRBJ2-7; the D gene is possibly TRBD1 (6 bases). V dropped 7 bases and J dropped 0 bases, with 16 bases sitting between them. The CDR3 extends over 15 amino acids. In germline, CDR1 is MNHEY, CDR2 SVGAGI. The DNA of the CDR3 is TGTGCCAGCAACCGGGACAACGAGATCTCCTACGAGCAGTACTTC. Protein sequence: CASNRDNEISYEQYF.